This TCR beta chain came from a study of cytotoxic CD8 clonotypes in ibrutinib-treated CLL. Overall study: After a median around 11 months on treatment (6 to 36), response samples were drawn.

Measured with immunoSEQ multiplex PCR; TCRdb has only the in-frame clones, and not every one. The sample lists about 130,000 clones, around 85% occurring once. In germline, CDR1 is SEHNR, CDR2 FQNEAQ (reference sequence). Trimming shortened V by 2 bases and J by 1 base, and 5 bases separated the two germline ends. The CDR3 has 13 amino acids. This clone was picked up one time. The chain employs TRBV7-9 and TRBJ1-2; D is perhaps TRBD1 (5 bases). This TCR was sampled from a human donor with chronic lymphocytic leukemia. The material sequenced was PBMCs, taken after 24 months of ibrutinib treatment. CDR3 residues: CASSLRGNYGYTF. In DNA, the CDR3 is TGTGCCAGCAGCTTAAGGGGTAACTATGGCTACACCTTC.